The rows below give T cell receptor beta chains drawn from one sample of a study of regulatory T cells in long-lasting Graves disease. TCRdb re-called the multiplex PCR reads through MiXCR, storing one row per CDR3 protein. Among about 420,000 distinct CDR3 sequences listed, around 17% were seen once. The same specimen was also included in a second study, on T cells in Graves' hyperthyroidism and ophthalmopathy.

The material was peripheral blood mononuclear cells (PBMCs), obtained at new diagnosis, from a patient treated with antithyroid drugs. The source of these receptors is a woman younger than 35 with Graves disease. Both conserved end residues are part of each CDR3. The D gene is left open where the match is weak. Where a row states a size, it is once, few, many or the class of an expanded clone; other rows omit it.

j_call	v_call	clone_size	d_call	cdr3_nt	cdr3_aa
TRBJ1-2	TRBV29-1	few	NA	TGCAGCGTAAAGCAGGACCGAGGCTACACCTTC	CSVKQDRGYTF
TRBJ2-1	TRBV24-1	NA	NA	TGTGCCACCAGTGAGAGGGACAGGGAGGGAGCGGGAGGGTTCAATGAGCAGTTCTTC	CATSERDREGAGGFNEQFF
TRBJ1-1	TRBV6-4	NA	TRBD1	TGTGCCAGCAGGACAGGGTTTAGCACTGAAGCTTTCTTT	CASRTGFSTEAFF
TRBJ1-2	TRBV5-4	NA	TRBD1	TGTGCCAGCAGCTTGGACAGGGGAAGCTATGGCTACACCTTC	CASSLDRGSYGYTF
TRBJ2-7	TRBV12-3/TRBV12-4	many	NA	TGTGCCAGCAGATCCTCCGGACAAACCTACGAGCAGTACTTC	CASRSSGQTYEQYF
TRBJ2-1	TRBV5-1	few	NA	TGCGCCAGCAGCTTGGTTCAGATTTACAATGAGCAGTTCTTC	CASSLVQIYNEQFF
TRBJ1-1	TRBV28	few	NA	TGTGCCAGCAGTTCTCTGACAGTTGAAGCTTTCTTT	CASSSLTVEAFF
TRBJ1-1	TRBV10-2	many	NA	TGCGCCAGCAGTGAGGGGAAGAACACTGAAGCTTTCTTT	CASSEGKNTEAFF
TRBJ2-2	TRBV4-1	NA	TRBD1	TGCGCCAGCAGCCTTAGACAGGGGGCCGGGGAGCTGTTTTTT	CASSLRQGAGELFF
TRBJ2-1	TRBV6-1	NA	TRBD2	TGTGCCAGCAGTAACCTAGCGGGTGGTGAGCAGTTCTTC	CASSNLAGGEQFF
TRBJ2-7	TRBV6-1	few	NA	TGTGCCAGCAGGCGACAGTCCGATACCTACGAGCAGTACTTC	CASRRQSDTYEQYF
TRBJ1-5	TRBV6-5	NA	NA	TGTGCCAGCAGTTACGAGGGCTTGGGGAATCAGCCCCAGCATTTT	CASSYEGLGNQPQHF
TRBJ2-7	TRBV6-1	many	TRBD1	TGTGCCAGCAGTGAATCCGGGACAGGGGGCTACGAGCAGTACTTC	CASSESGTGGYEQYF
TRBJ1-4	TRBV10-3	NA	TRBD1	TGTGCCATCAGTGAAGGGACAGGGACTGAAAAACTGTTTTTT	CAISEGTGTEKLFF
TRBJ2-7	TRBV7-2	many	TRBD1	TGTGCCAGCAGCGCCACCCCGGGACAGGGGGCGGGAGGCACGTACTTC	CASSATPGQGAGGTYF
TRBJ2-3	TRBV20-1	few	NA	TGCAGTGCTAGAGATCGGGCCGGGACCAACCTTTATACGCAGTATTTT	CSARDRAGTNLYTQYF
TRBJ2-6	TRBV11-2	few	TRBD2	TGTGCCAGCAGCTTGACTAGCGGGAGAAGCTCTGGGGCCAACGTCCTGACTTTC	CASSLTSGRSSGANVLTF
TRBJ1-2	TRBV6-5	few	NA	TGTGCCAGCAGTTACTCGGGGATTAGCTACACCTTC	CASSYSGISYTF